Each of the 8 T cell receptor beta chains below was sequenced from the same sample in a study of CD8+ T cells in alopecia areata (dated by TCRdb to the late 2010s). The time point label corresponds to: baseline before oral tofacitinib. Receptors were amplified or captured by the immunoSEQ multiplex PCR assay. For TCR sequencing, RNA was extracted from every sample and reverse transcribed into cDNA to serve as template. TCRdb took this table from immuneACCESS and kept in-frame rearrangements with V and J called. Such tables lack part of the clones; where checked against another copy, unresolved V genes explain under half of the gap, and the rest is unexplained. The sample profile shows 170,000 or so clones; over 55% of them were found once. Approximately 1.7% of the sample is held by the ten biggest clonotypes. The sequences come from CD4+ T cells sorted from blood, collected at week 0. Receptors were obtained from a human donor with alopecia areata.

This clone was counted only a few times. V is TRBV7-9 and J is TRBJ1-1; no definite D call. Trimming removed 5 bases at V and 0 bases at J, with 10 bases between. The length of the CDR3 is 14 residues. Germline-derived CDR1 and CDR2 are SEHNR and FQNEAQ (reference sequence). CDR3 residues: CASSVSTLNTEAFF. Written as DNA, the CDR3 is TGTGCCAGCAGCGTGTCTACCTTGAACACTGAAGCTTTCTTT.

The rearrangement links TRBV7-2 to TRBJ1-2, with D unresolved. CDR1 and CDR2 (germline): SGHTA, FQGNSA. Trimming cost V 2 bases and J 3 bases, with 10 bases left between them. This CDR3 has 14 amino acids. CDR3 in amino acids: CASSLTGIDYGYTF. The CDR3 DNA reads TGTGCCAGCAGCTTAACGGGGATCGACTATGGCTACACCTTC.

This clone was seen only a few times. The V and J genes are TRBV5-1 and TRBJ2-7; D remains unclear. This CDR3 spans 14 amino acids. V lost 7 bases, J lost 0 bases, and 14 bases lay in between. The germline V gene encodes CDR1 SGHRS and CDR2 YFSETQ. CDR3 sequence (DNA): TGCGCCAGCTGCCACGGCGCGACCTCCTACGAGCAGTACTTC. This codes for CASCHGATSYEQYF.

V is TRBV5-6 and J is TRBJ2-1; weak D call: TRBD1 (5 bases). Trimming stripped 1 base from V and 2 bases from J, with 10 bases between. Germline CDR1 SGHDT, CDR2 YYEEEE. The CDR3 has 15 amino acids. The CDR3 DNA reads TGTGCCAGCAGCTTGTCTACGGACACCTACAATGAGCAGTTCTTC. This sequence encodes CASSLSTDTYNEQFF.

The rearrangement joins TRBV19 to TRBJ1-2; D gene unclear. The V gene lost 5 bases and the J gene lost 5 bases, with 9 bases spanning the gap. Germline-derived CDR1 and CDR2 are LNHDA and SQIVND (reference sequence). The CDR3 is 12 amino acids. CDR3 amino acids: CASSLHGYGYTF. CDR3 coding DNA: TGTGCCAGTAGTCTACACGGTTATGGCTACACCTTC.

The chain combines TRBV6-6 with TRBJ2-7; TRBD2 matches at 7 bases. V dropped 4 bases and J dropped 3; count of bases not matched to a gene: 9. Germline CDR1 MNHNY, CDR2 SVGAGI (reference sequence). The CDR3 consists of 15 residues. The CDR3 region has the DNA TGTGCCAGCAGTTCTCCGCGACTAGCTGGCTACGAGCAGTACTTC. It codes for CASSSPRLAGYEQYF.

This clone showed up just a few times. V and J are TRBV4-3 and TRBJ2-1, with TRBD2 matching 9 bases. There are 15 residues in the CDR3. Germline CDR1 is LGHNA and CDR2 is YSLEER. The V and J ends lost 1 base and 5 bases, in that order; junction bases with no gene match: 3. CDR3 sequence: CASSQGGGADNEQFF. The CDR3 DNA reads as TGCGCCAGCAGCCAAGGCGGGGGGGCCGACAATGAGCAGTTCTTC.

This clone was found a few times. The genes are TRBV18 and TRBJ1-1, with D unclear. V was shortened by 3 bases and J by 4 bases, with 6 bases between the two germline ends. This CDR3 contains 12 residues. Germline V gene lookup returns CDR1 KGHSH and CDR2 LQKENI. The CDR3 reads CASSPGSTEAFF. As DNA, the CDR3 is TGTGCCAGCTCACCTGGGAGCACTGAAGCTTTCTTT.